The subject of this entry is one T cell receptor (beta chain). Primers for the PCR totalled 60 Vbeta and 13 Jbeta. Clones were sequenced by immunoSEQ multiplex PCR, and TCRdb holds only the in-frame ones, with some missing. The data contain some 90,000 clones, 65% to 80% of them singletons. These data come from a study of cytomegalovirus exposure and HLA in healthy donors. Sequencing was performed on PBMCs. This receptor was identified in a female donor in good health and CMV-seropositive.

CDR3 loop: CASSLFRGYEQYF. The CDR3 region has the DNA TGTGCCAGCAGTTTATTTAGGGGCTACGAGCAGTACTTC. J is TRBJ2-7 and V is TRBV27; D perhaps matches TRBD1 (5 bases). Trimming pared 1 base from V and 3 bases from J, leaving 7 bases between. Germline CDR1 reads MNHEY; CDR2 reads SMNVEV (reference sequence). This CDR3 has 13 residues.